This entry lists 25 T cell receptor beta chains sequenced from one sample in a study of T cells in Graves' hyperthyroidism and ophthalmopathy. RNA transcripts served as the template for amplifying TCR beta CDR3 regions. When the TCR CDR3 underwent first-round RT-PCR, the HTBI primer set was used. TCRdb re-called the multiplex PCR reads through MiXCR, storing one row per CDR3 protein. The data contain about 290,000 distinct CDR3 sequences, around 15% of them singletons. The sequenced sample consisted of blood. These receptors all come from a woman aged 55-70 years with Graves' ophthalmopathy.

J is TRBJ1-1 and V is TRBV29-1; D uncertain. Germline assignment: CDR1 SQVTM and CDR2 ANQGSEA. Trimming took off 1 base at V and 4 bases at J, with 16 bases between the two ends. The CDR3 runs 15 residues. CDR3 region: CSVEGGYKFGTEAFF. The CDR3 bases are TGCAGCGTTGAAGGGGGATACAAGTTCGGCACTGAAGCTTTCTTT.

This clonotype was picked up many times. The rearrangement joins TRBV4-2 to TRBJ1-2; 7 nucleotides agree with TRBD1. This CDR3 region has 14 residues. Germline trimming cut 3 bases from V and 8 bases from J; bases unmatched to any gene: 9. Germline CDR1 reads LGHNA; CDR2 reads YNFKEQ. CDR3 sequence (DNA): TGTGCCAGCAGCCAGGAACAGGGGAAATTCGGCTACACCTTC. This codes for CASSQEQGKFGYTF.

This chain joins TRBV20-1 and TRBJ2-7, with 7 bases identical to TRBD2. The germline gives CDR1 DFQATT, CDR2 SNEGSKA (reference sequence). Losses at the gene ends were 7 bases for V and 6 bases for J; bases not matched to a gene: 3. This CDR3 has 10 residues. This CDR3 reads CSVGGGEQYF. CDR3 nucleotide sequence: TGCAGTGTAGGCGGGGGCGAGCAGTACTTC.

This clonotype was counted ten times or more. The chain has TRBV7-9 and TRBJ2-7; TRBD2 matches 8 bases. The CDR3 is 15 residues long. Looked up from germline, CDR1 is SEHNR and CDR2 is FQNEAQ (reference sequence). V was pared by 2 bases and J by 2 bases, with 5 bases of the junction left unmatched. The CDR3 sequence: CASSLIRSGAYEQYF. DNA for the CDR3: TGTGCCAGCAGCTTAATTCGTAGCGGGGCCTACGAGCAGTACTTC.

The chain is built from TRBV10-3 and TRBJ2-1; TRBD2 matches at 11 bases. Looked up from germline, CDR1 is ENHRY and CDR2 is SYGVKD. This CDR3 is 16 amino acids long. J was trimmed by 0 bases and V by 8 bases; bases with no gene match: 6. DNA of the CDR3: TGTGCCATCGCTGGGACTAGCGGAAGCTCCTACAATGAGCAGTTCTTC. The encoded protein is CAIAGTSGSSYNEQFF.

This clonotype was seen repeatedly, ten times or more. The chain links TRBV20-1 to TRBJ2-1; D not certain. Germline CDR1 and CDR2: DFQATT and SNEGSKA (reference sequence). V was cut by 6 bases and J by 10 bases, with 10 bases left in between. This CDR3 contains 10 residues. The CDR3 DNA reads as TGCAGTGCGCCTCTGGGGGAGCAGTTCTTC. This encodes CSAPLGEQFF.

This clonotype was observed a handful of times. The rearrangement links TRBV5-6 to TRBJ2-7, with TRBD1 matching 9 bases. There are 16 residues in the CDR3. After removal of 4 bases from V and 2 bases from J, the junction contained 10 bases not matched to a gene. Per the germline V gene, CDR1 is SGHDT and CDR2 is YYEEEE. CDR3 protein: CASSPTGTGSAYEQYF. CDR3 nucleotide sequence: TGTGCCAGCAGCCCCACCGGGACAGGGTCGGCCTACGAGCAGTACTTC.

Worth noting for this clonotype: A much larger clone differs from this one at a single base, so this may be a read error. This sequence joins TRBV5-1 and TRBJ2-1; 7 bases align to TRBD1. TRBJ2-7 matches the DNA end more closely, so the J call is doubtful. This CDR3 contains 15 residues. Germline lookup yields CDR1 SGHRS and CDR2 YFSETQ. The CDR3 region has the DNA TGCGCCAGCAGCCCCGGGACAGCCTACTACAATGAGCAGTACTTC. This gives the protein CASSPGTAYYNEQYF.

This clonotype has ten or more counts. This chain joins TRBV2 and TRBJ2-1; D call uncertain. This CDR3 is built from 14 residues. Germline CDR1 reads SNHLY; CDR2 reads FYNNEI. The ends were cut back, 3 bases at V and 0 bases at J, with 6 bases in the middle. CDR3 DNA sequence: TGTGCCAGCAGTGACTACAGCTCCTACAATGAGCAGTTCTTC. Translated, it gives CASSDYSSYNEQFF.

This clonotype was recorded many times. CDR3 protein: CASSYSKFSGATYEQYF. CDR3 in DNA: TGTGCCAGCAGTTACTCCAAGTTTTCGGGGGCCACCTACGAGCAGTACTTC. V and J are TRBV6-5 and TRBJ2-7; D tentatively fits TRBD1 or TRBD2 (6 bases each). Trimming took 0 bases from V and 2 from J, leaving 17 bases between them. The CDR3 has 17 residues. The germline gives CDR1 MNHEY, CDR2 SVGAGI.

This clonotype was observed many times. The J gene is TRBJ1-1, the V gene TRBV2; D uncertain. This CDR3 spans 12 amino acids. The V end was cut by 6 bases, the J end by 10 bases, with 15 bases between. The germline gives CDR1 SNHLY, CDR2 FYNNEI. The CDR3 sequence is CASSPFLPRAFF. In DNA, the CDR3 is TGTGCCAGCAGCCCTTTCCTGCCGAGAGCTTTCTTT.

Ten or more counts support this clonotype. V is TRBV7-2 and J is TRBJ1-1; a weak D match, TRBD1 (5 bases). The CDR3 has 15 residues. Trimming left V 3 bases short and J 4 bases short, with 15 bases between. Per the germline V gene, CDR1 is SGHTA and CDR2 is FQGNSA. The CDR3 region is CASSLGPRGSTEAFF. DNA of the CDR3: TGTGCCAGCAGCTTGGGCCCTAGGGGATCCACTGAAGCTTTCTTT.

The chain has TRBV28 and TRBJ1-2; 11 bases agree with TRBD1. Looked up from germline, CDR1 is MDHEN and CDR2 is SYDVKM. After removal of 6 bases from V and 2 bases from J, the junction contained 5 bases not matched to a gene. The CDR3 spans 15 residues. CDR3 in DNA: TGTGCCAGCAGGGGGACAGGGGGTGCCAACTATGGCTACACCTTC. This gives the protein CASRGTGGANYGYTF.

At least ten counts were recorded for this clonotype. This rearrangement joins TRBV27 to TRBJ2-7; 7 positions agree with TRBD2. The germline CDR1 and CDR2 sequences are MNHEY and SMNVEV (reference sequence). The junction had 7 bases not matched to a gene; V was cut back by 5 bases and J by 0 bases. The CDR3 extends over 15 amino acids. The CDR3 DNA reads TGTGCCAGCAGTCAGAACTGGGGGGGCTCCTACGAGCAGTACTTC. It is translated as CASSQNWGGSYEQYF.

This clonotype was seen a few times. CDR3 nucleotides: TGTGCCAGCAGGGACAGGTGGAAGAACACTGAAGCTTTCTTT. Its translation: CASRDRWKNTEAFF. The rearrangement joins TRBV6-1 to TRBJ1-1, with 7 bases aligning to TRBD1. CDR1 and CDR2 (germline): MNHNS, SASEGT. V gave up 6 bases and J gave up 1 base; unmatched junction bases: 5. The CDR3 sequence is 14 residues long.

About this clonotype: This may stem from a read error, because a much larger clone lies one nucleotide away. This chain connects TRBV11-2 to TRBJ1-2, with D perhaps matching TRBD1 (5 bases). The CDR3 totals 16 residues. From germline, CDR1 is SGHAT and CDR2 FQNNGV. The CDR3 DNA follows: TGTGCCAGCAGCTTAGGTTTGGGGCAGGGCGACTATGGCCACACCTTC. This translates into CASSLGLGQGDYGHTF.

As regards this clonotype: A much larger clonotype is one base distant, so this may be a read error. The chain recombines TRBV28 with TRBJ2-2; D is perhaps TRBD2 (5 bases). The CDR3 loop spans 14 amino acids. CDR1 and CDR2 from the germline V gene are MDHEN and SYDVKM. The CDR3 nucleotides are TGTGCCAGCAGTTTATGGCAGTCTTACGGGGAGCTGCTTTTT. This sequence encodes CASSLWQSYGELLF. Full variable domain (missing parts from reference TRBV28 and TRBJ2-2): DVKVTQSSRYLVKRTGEKVFLECVQDMDHENMFWYRQDPGLGLRLIYFSYDVKMKEKGDIPEGYSVSREKKERFSLILESASTNQTSMYLCASSLWQSYGELLFGEGSRLTVL.

The sample holds many counts of this clonotype. The chain is built from TRBV6-2 or TRBV6-3 and TRBJ1-2; no clear D gene. CDR3 length: 13 residues. Deletions cut 5 bases from V and 4 bases from J, with 11 bases between. Germline loops: CDR1 MNHEY, CDR2 SVGEGT. The CDR3 protein is CASSPALGYGYTF. In DNA form, the CDR3 reads TGTGCCAGCAGTCCGGCCCTTGGCTATGGCTACACCTTC.

DNA of the CDR3: TGCGCCAGCAGCTTAGACAGGGGGAGTAACACCGGGGAGCTGTTTTTT. As protein: CASSLDRGSNTGELFF. V gene TRBV5-1 combines with J gene TRBJ2-2; TRBD1 agrees at 9 bases. J was trimmed by 2 bases and V by 2 bases; bases with no gene match: 4. The CDR3 is 16 amino acids. Germline V CDR1 and CDR2: SGHRS, YFSETQ.

The chain recombines TRBV28 with TRBJ2-3, with 7 bases identical to TRBD2. Germline loops: CDR1 MDHEN, CDR2 SYDVKM. The CDR3 consists of 15 residues. J gave up 6 bases and V 5 bases, and 11 bases lay outside the gene matches. Written as DNA, the CDR3 is TGTGCCAGCAGTACCCCCTTAGCGGGTGGGGATACGCAGTATTTT. This gives the protein CASSTPLAGGDTQYF.

Notes on this clonotype: Possible read error: a much larger clone is one base away. Written as DNA, the CDR3 is TGTGTCAGCGTAAGACAGGGGGCGGTCGGGGAGCTGTTTTTT. This encodes CVSVRQGAVGELFF. This chain connects TRBV6-1 to TRBJ2-2, with 10 bases that match TRBD1. This CDR3 is built from 14 residues. Germline loops: CDR1 MNHNS, CDR2 SASEGT.

This clonotype was recorded a few times. The V and J genes are TRBV18 and TRBJ2-1; a possible D gene is TRBD2 (5 bases). CDR3 length: 16 amino acids. Germline values: CDR1 KGHSH, CDR2 LQKENI. V dropped 0 bases and J dropped 4 bases, with 13 bases sitting between them. The CDR3 nucleotides read TGTGCCAGCTCACCACCGAGCTCAACGGGGTACAATGAGCAGTTCTTC. This gives the protein CASSPPSSTGYNEQFF.

The CDR3, as DNA: TGTGCCAGCAGCTTAGTAGACAGGGGCGCTGAAGCTTTCTTT. Protein sequence: CASSLVDRGAEAFF. This sequence joins TRBV7-6 and TRBJ1-1, with 8 positions matching TRBD1. V shed 1 base, J shed 6 bases, and the junction held 4 bases outside the gene matches. The germline gives CDR1 SGHVS, CDR2 FNYEAQ. The CDR3 runs 14 residues.

This clonotype was seen a handful of times. This rearrangement joins TRBV10-2 to TRBJ1-1, with D maybe TRBD1 (6 bases). Germline V lookup: CDR1 WSHSY, CDR2 SAAADI. Trimming cost V 10 bases and J 0 bases, with 30 bases left between them. The CDR3 loop spans 19 amino acids. CDR3 region: CATPEAHYRVVFVNTEAFF. The DNA of the CDR3 is TGCGCCACGCCTGAGGCCCACTACAGGGTCGTATTTGTGAACACTGAAGCTTTCTTT.

The J gene is TRBJ2-7, the V gene TRBV4-1, with D unclear. Germline loops: CDR1 MGHRA, CDR2 YSYEKL. V was trimmed by 4 bases and J by 4 bases, leaving 17 bases between them. The CDR3 consists of 15 residues. DNA for the CDR3: TGCGCCAGCAGCCCCTCAACCGACCCAACGTACGAGCAGTACTTC. It is translated as CASSPSTDPTYEQYF.